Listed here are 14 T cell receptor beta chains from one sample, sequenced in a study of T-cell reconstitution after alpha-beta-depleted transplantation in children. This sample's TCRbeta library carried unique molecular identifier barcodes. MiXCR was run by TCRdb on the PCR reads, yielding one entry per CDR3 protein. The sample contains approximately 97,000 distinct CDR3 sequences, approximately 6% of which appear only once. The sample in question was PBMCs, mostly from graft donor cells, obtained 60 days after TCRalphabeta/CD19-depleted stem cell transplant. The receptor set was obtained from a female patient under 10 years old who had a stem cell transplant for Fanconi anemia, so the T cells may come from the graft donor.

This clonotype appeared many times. The chain's CDR3 is CASSSPGADTQYF. The CDR3 bases are TGTGCCAGCAGCTCCCCAGGGGCCGATACGCAGTATTTT. The chain is built from TRBV7-6 and TRBJ2-3; tentative D call: TRBD1 (6 bases). CDR1 is SGHVS, CDR2 FNYEAQ, per germline. Trimming took off 4 bases at V and 6 bases at J, with 11 bases between the two ends. CDR3 length: 13 residues.

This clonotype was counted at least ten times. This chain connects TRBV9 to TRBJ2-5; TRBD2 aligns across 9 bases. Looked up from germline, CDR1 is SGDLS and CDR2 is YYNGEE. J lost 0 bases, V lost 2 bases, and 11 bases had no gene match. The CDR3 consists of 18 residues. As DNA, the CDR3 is TGTGCCAGCAGCGTTGGTCTTTGGAGCGGGGGGTACCAAGAGACCCAGTACTTC. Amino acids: CASSVGLWSGGYQETQYF. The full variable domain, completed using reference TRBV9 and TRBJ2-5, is DSGVTQTPKHLITATGQRVTLRCSPRSGDLSVYWYQQSLDQGLQFLIQYYNGEERAKGNILERFSAQQFPDLHSELNLSSLELGDSALYFCASSVGLWSGGYQETQYFGPGTRLLVL.

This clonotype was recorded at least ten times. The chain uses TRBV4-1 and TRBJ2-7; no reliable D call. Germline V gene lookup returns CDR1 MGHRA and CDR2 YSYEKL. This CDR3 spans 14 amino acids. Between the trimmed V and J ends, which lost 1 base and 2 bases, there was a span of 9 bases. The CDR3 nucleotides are TGCGCCAGCAGCCAAGTTCATGATGCCTACGAGCAGTACTTC. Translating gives CASSQVHDAYEQYF.

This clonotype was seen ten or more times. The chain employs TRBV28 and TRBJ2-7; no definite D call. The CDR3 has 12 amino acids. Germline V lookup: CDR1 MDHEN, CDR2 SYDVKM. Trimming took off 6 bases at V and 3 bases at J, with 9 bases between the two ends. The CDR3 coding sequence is TGTGCCAGCAGGCAGTTTCACTACGAGCAGTACTTC. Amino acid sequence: CASRQFHYEQYF.

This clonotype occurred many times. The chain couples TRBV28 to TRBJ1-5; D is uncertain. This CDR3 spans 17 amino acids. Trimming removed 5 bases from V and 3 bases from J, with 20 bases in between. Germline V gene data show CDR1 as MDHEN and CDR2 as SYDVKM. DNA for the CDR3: TGTGCCAGCAGTCCGGCTTCTGTTGGAACGATCAATCAGCCCCAGCATTTT. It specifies CASSPASVGTINQPQHF.

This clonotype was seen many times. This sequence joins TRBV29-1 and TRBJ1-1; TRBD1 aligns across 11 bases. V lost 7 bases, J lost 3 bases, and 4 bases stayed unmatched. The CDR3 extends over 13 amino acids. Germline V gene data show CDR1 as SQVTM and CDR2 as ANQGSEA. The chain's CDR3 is CSAGDRGYTEAFF. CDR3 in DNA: TGCAGCGCAGGGGACAGGGGGTACACTGAAGCTTTCTTT.

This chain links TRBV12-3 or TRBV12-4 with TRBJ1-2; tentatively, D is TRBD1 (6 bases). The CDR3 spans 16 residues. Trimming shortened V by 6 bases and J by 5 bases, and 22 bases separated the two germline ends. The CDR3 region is CASSHDRRDERYGYTF. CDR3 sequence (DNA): TGTGCCAGCAGCCATGACAGGAGGGATGAACGGTATGGCTACACCTTC.

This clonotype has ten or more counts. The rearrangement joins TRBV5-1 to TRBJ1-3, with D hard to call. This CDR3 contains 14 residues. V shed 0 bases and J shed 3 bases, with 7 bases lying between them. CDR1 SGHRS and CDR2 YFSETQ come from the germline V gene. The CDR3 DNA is TGCGCCAGCAGCTTGGTTGGGGATGGAAACACCATATATTTT. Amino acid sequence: CASSLVGDGNTIYF.

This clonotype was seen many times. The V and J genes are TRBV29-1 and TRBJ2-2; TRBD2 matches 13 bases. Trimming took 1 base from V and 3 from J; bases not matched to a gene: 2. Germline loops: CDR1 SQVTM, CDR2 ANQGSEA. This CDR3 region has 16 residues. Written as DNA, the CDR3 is TGCAGCGTTGAAGGGGGACTAGCGGGGTACACCGGGGAGCTGTTTTTT. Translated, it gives CSVEGGLAGYTGELFF.

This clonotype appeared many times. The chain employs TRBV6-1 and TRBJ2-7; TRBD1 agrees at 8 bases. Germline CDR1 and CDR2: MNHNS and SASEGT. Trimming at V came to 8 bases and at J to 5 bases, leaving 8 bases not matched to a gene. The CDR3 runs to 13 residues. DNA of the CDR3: TGTGCCAGCGGCCGGGGGACAGGTAACGAGCAGTACTTC. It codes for CASGRGTGNEQYF.

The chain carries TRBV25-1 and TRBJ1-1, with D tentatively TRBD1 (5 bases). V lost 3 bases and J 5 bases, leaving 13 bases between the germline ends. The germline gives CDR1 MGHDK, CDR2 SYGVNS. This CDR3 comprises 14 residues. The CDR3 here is CASSELGTLTEAFF. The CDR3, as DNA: TGTGCCAGCAGTGAGCTTGGGACTCTAACTGAAGCTTTCTTT.

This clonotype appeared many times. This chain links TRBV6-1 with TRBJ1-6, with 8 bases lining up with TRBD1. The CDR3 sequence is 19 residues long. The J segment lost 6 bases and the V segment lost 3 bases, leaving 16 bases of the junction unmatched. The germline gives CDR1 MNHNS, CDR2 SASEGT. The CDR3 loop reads CASSETGVVPMLSNSPLHF. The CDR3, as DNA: TGTGCCAGCAGTGAGACAGGGGTTGTTCCTATGTTGTCTAATTCACCCCTCCACTTT.

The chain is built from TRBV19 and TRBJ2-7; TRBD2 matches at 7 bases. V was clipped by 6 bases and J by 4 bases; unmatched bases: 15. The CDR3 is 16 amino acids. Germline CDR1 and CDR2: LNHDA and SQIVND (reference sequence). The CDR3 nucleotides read TGTGCCAGTAGCATAAGACTAGCCGTAATTTCATACGAGCAGTACTTC. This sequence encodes CASSIRLAVISYEQYF. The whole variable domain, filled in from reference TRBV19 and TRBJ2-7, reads DGGITQSPKYLFRKEGQNVTLSCEQNLNHDAMYWYRQDPGQGLRLIYYSQIVNDFQKGDIAEGYSVSREKKESFPLTVTSAQKNPTAFYLCASSIRLAVISYEQYFGPGTRLTVT.

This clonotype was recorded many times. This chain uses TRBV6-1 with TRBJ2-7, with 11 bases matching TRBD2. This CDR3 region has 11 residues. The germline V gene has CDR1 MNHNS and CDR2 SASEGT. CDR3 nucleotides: TGTGCCAGCAGACTAGCGGGAGACCTACGGGTC. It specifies CASRLAGDLRV.